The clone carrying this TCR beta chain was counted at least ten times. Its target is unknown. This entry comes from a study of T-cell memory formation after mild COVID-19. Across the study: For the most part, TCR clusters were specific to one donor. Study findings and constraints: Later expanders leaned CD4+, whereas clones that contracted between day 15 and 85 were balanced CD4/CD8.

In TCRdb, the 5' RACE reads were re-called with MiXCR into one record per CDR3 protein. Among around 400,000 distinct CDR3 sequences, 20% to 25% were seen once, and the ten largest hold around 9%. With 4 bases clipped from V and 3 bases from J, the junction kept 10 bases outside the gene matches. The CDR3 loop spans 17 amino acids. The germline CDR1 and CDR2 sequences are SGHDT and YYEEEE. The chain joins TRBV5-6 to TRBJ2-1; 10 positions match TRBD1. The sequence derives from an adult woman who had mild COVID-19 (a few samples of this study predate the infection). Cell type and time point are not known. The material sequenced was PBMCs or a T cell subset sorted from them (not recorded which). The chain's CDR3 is CASSETGGTALYNEQFF. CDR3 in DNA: TGTGCCAGCAGCGAGACAGGGGGCACTGCCCTCTACAATGAGCAGTTCTTC.